This T cell receptor beta chain was recovered during a study of T cell responses to AZD1222 COVID-19 vaccine (dated by TCRdb to the early 2020s). Regarding the study in general: AZD1222 recipients given second doses at about 4 weeks or at about 12 weeks were pooled, since spike-specific TCR depth and breadth were not found to differ between the two schedules. A total of 230 or so trial participants underwent TCR sequencing, of whom around 200 received two doses of AZD1222 and about 25 received two doses of the MenACWY control vaccine. Trial participants were enrolled into age subgroups of 18-55, 56-69 and 70-plus years, which contained about 150, 28 and 57 TCR-sequenced participants, respectively. Study-wide conclusions, independent of this receptor: Conclusions about previously exposed vaccinees were limited because only six AZD1222 recipients were SARS-CoV-2 seropositive at baseline. No day 14 peak-response samples were available, so repertoires were characterized only after the peak T cell response. Spike-specific TCR breadth and depth rose significantly after two AZD1222 doses compared with day 0 and with MenACWY recipients. The whole spike protein was spanned by vaccine-associated CD4 TCRs, and dominant responses were seen in regions 160-218 and 743-854. Reportedly, close to half of the unique spike-specific TCRs recognized epitopes lying outside the regions that are mutated in the B.1.351 and B.1.1.7 variants. The 56-69-year group was small, and its depth increase did not reach significance, likely because of low power. Most participants were white British and females outnumbered males, and the authors suggested that clonal diversity may have been underestimated.

The time point label, read with the paper, signifies: baseline before first vaccination. The vaccinee samples were drawn from two UK trials, COV001 and COV002, one of which was a single-blind randomized controlled phase 2/3 trial testing AZD1222 (ChAdOx1 nCoV-19) in healthy adults. For TCRbeta chain sequencing, PBMC samples from trial participants were taken at day 0 and at day 28 after the second dose. The CDR3 numbers 18 residues from cysteine through phenylalanine. Only the CDR3 DNA is retained, 54 bases long and in frame from the first base. At the junction V is shortened by 6 bases and J by 7 bases; bases outside the gene matches: 15. CDR1 and CDR2, looked up from the germline V gene, are LGHNT and FRNRAP. The CDR3 regions of human TCRbeta chains were analyzed by immunosequencing. On the authors' methods: Repertoire TCRs were matched against a reference library of SARS-CoV-2-specific TCRs generated with the MIRA antigen-specificity platform. Breadth was defined as the fraction of unique TCRs that were SARS-CoV-2-associated. Depth was defined as the fraction of total T cells that were SARS-CoV-2-associated. Using the MIRA data, each spike-specific TCR was mapped to the spike region that the TCR reacts to and placed in a CD4 or CD8 class. Log10-transformed breadth and depth values were compared by one-way ANOVA with Sidak's multiple comparisons tests. TCRdb took over this immuneACCESS table, retaining in-frame rearrangements with V and J assigned. Such tables are incomplete; in checked studies, under half of the missing clones stem from an unresolved V gene, and the remainder is unexplained. The D gene and trimming were derived from the DNA, and the V and J assignments and clone size from that table. This sample lists some 150,000 clones; 88% were detected once. Around 2% of the sample belongs to the ten largest clones.

Comments on this clone: The antigen this receptor binds is unknown. Base quality data are lacking; no much larger clone is found one base away.

The receptor's source is an adult in good health. Sequencing was performed on peripheral blood, taken on day 0 of AZD1222 vaccination. The V gene is TRBV12-5 and the J gene is TRBJ2-2; the central 12 bases match TRBD2. The nucleotides are TGTGCTAGTGGAATTTACAGGGGACTAGCGGGTAGGGGCGGGGAGCTGTTTTTT. Its coded protein is CASGIYRGLAGRGGELFF.